Following are 10 T cell receptor beta chains from one sample sequenced in a study of blood T cells in healthy people across ages. PCR was performed a second time for about 7 to 11 cycles using a sample-barcoded 5' primer and a J-beta primer mix. TCRdb used MiXCR to reprocess the 5' RACE reads, holding one entry per CDR3 protein. The sample carries roughly 700,000 distinct CDR3 sequences, about 30% recorded once. Sequenced input: blood. The receptors derive from a woman over 75 in good health.

Only a few counts were recorded for this clonotype. This chain joins TRBV18 and TRBJ1-5; 10 nucleotides line up with TRBD1. Germline CDR1 is KGHSH and CDR2 is LQKENI. The CDR3 has 17 amino acids. Trimming took 3 bases from V and 5 from J; bases not matched to a gene: 10. Written as DNA, the CDR3 is TGTGCCAGCTCACCCCTCGGGCCCGGGACAGGGGATCAGCCCCAGCATTTT. This encodes CASSPLGPGTGDQPQHF. Full variable domain (missing parts from reference TRBV18 and TRBJ1-5): NAGVMQNPRHLVRRRGQEARLRCSPMKGHSHVYWYRQLPEEGLKFMVYLQKENIIDESGMPKERFSAEFPKEGPSILRIQQVVRGDSAAYFCASSPLGPGTGDQPQHFGDGTRLSIL.

A remark on this clonotype: The germline gene is not matched at one end of the junction; a read error may be the cause. The CDR3 reads CASSRTTYNSPRHF. In nucleotides, the CDR3 is TGTGCCAGCAGCCGAACTACCTATAATTCACCCCGCCACTTT. This chain joins TRBV3-1 and TRBJ1-6; the D is unclear. Germline values: CDR1 LGHDT, CDR2 YNNKEL (reference sequence). This CDR3 comprises 14 residues.

The rearrangement links TRBV6-1 to TRBJ2-4; D is possibly TRBD2 (7 bases). The closer fit of TRBJ2-7 to the DNA end suggests the J call may be wrong. Germline assignment: CDR1 MNHNS and CDR2 SASEGT. CDR3 length equals 13 residues. The CDR3 is CASSWEGAYEQYF. CDR3 coding DNA: TGTGCCAGCAGCTGGGAGGGGGCCTACGAGCAGTACTTC.

Ten or more counts support this clonotype. V is TRBV6-1 and J is TRBJ2-3, with D tentatively TRBD2 (7 bases). Germline V gene data show CDR1 as MNHNS and CDR2 as SASEGT. Deletions cut 7 bases from V and 3 bases from J, with 11 bases between. The CDR3 is 13 residues long. The CDR3 loop is CASTEGGTDTQYF. CDR3 sequence (DNA): TGTGCCAGCACGGAGGGGGGGACAGATACGCAGTATTTT.

This clonotype was counted many times. The chain uses TRBV5-1 and TRBJ2-4, with D possibly matching TRBD1 (6 bases). Trimming took 0 bases from V and 2 from J, leaving 12 bases between them. Germline V gives CDR1 SGHRS, CDR2 YFSETQ. The CDR3 has 16 amino acids. CDR3 DNA sequence: TGCGCCAGCAGCTTGGGGGGGCCGGTAACCAAAAACATTCAGTACTTC. Translation: CASSLGGPVTKNIQYF.

This chain joins TRBV18 and TRBJ1-5; D perhaps matches TRBD1 (6 bases). Trimming shortened V by 6 bases and J by 9 bases, and 27 bases separated the two germline ends. The CDR3 is 17 amino acids. CDR1 is KGHSH, CDR2 LQKENI, per germline. In nucleotides, the CDR3 is TGTGCCAGCTCCGTACTACACAGGGAGGGGACCTCAGGGCCCCAGCATTTT. Amino acid sequence: CASSVLHREGTSGPQHF.

This clonotype was counted at least ten times. The V call is TRBV4-2, the J call TRBJ2-1; 12 bases match TRBD2. With V trimmed by 1 base and J by 0 bases, 10 bases remained unmatched. The CDR3 is made up of 20 amino acids. Germline values: CDR1 LGHNA, CDR2 YNFKEQ. CDR3 DNA: TGTGCCAGCAGCCAAGTTTGGTCTAGCGGGGGGGCGAGCTCCTACAATGAGCAGTTCTTC. Protein sequence: CASSQVWSSGGASSYNEQFF.

This clonotype was seen a few times. The chain has TRBV6-5 and TRBJ1-1; 7 positions match TRBD1. The germline V gene encodes CDR1 MNHEY and CDR2 SVGAGI. There are 14 residues in the CDR3. With 8 bases clipped from V and 7 bases from J, the junction kept 13 bases outside the gene matches. The CDR3 loop reads CASHSGQVGGEAFF. As DNA, the CDR3 is TGTGCCAGCCACTCAGGACAGGTCGGGGGTGAAGCTTTCTTT.

At least ten counts were recorded for this clonotype. The chain links TRBV20-1 to TRBJ2-7; D perhaps matches TRBD1 (6 bases). Per germline, CDR1 DFQATT and CDR2 SNEGSKA (reference sequence). V lost 1 base and J lost 6, with 19 bases in between. The CDR3 loop spans 15 amino acids. CDR3 amino acids: CSARAPLRGGGEQYF. The CDR3 nucleotides read TGCAGTGCTAGAGCACCCCTCCGTGGGGGCGGCGAGCAGTACTTC.

For this clonotype: A much larger clone lies one base from this, so it may be a read error. This chain uses TRBV12-3 or TRBV12-4 with TRBJ2-1; D is perhaps TRBD1 or TRBD2 (5 bases each). CDR3 length equals 15 residues. V gave up 6 bases and J gave up 9 bases, with 21 bases separating them. In nucleotides, the CDR3 is TGTGCCAGCAGCTCAGGGTACGGGCGTGGGGGTGAGCAGTTCTTC. Protein product: CASSSGYGRGGEQFF.